Listed here is a single T cell receptor beta chain. Its cognate antigen is unknown. This sample was taken from a study of response to subunit inactivated influenza vaccine. MiXCR, run by TCRdb on the RT-PCR reads, gives a single entry per CDR3 protein. Of hundreds of thousands of distinct CDR3 sequences listed, about an eighth are singletons. Germline lookup yields CDR1 MNHEY and CDR2 SVGAGI. The length of the CDR3 is 16 residues. The V segment lost 0 bases and the J segment 5 bases; nucleotides outside the gene matches: 8. General study points: T cells newly recruited by each seasonal influenza vaccination are few, the authors suggested.

This clonotype originated in a man aged 50 or older who received an inactivated influenza vaccine. The chain recombines TRBV6-5 with TRBJ2-3; 7 bases fit TRBD2. The sequenced sample was PBMCs from blood, obtained roughly 6 weeks after vaccination. CDR3 amino acids: CASSYSGGGGLDTQYF. The CDR3 DNA reads as TGTGCCAGCAGTTACTCTGGGGGGGGAGGGCTAGATACGCAGTATTTT.